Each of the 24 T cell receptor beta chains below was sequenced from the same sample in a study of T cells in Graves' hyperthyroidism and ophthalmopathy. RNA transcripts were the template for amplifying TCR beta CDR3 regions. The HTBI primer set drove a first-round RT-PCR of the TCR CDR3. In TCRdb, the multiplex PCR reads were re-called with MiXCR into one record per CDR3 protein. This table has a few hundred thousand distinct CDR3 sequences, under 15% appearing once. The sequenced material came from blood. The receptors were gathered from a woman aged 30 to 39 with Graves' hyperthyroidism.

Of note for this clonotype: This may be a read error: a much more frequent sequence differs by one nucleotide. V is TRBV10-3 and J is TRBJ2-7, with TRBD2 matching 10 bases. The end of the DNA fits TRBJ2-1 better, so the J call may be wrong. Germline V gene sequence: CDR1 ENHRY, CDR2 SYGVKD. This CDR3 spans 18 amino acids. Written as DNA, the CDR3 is TGTGCCAGCAGTTACTCACCGTCTAGCGGGAGAAAATCCTACGAGCAGTTCTTC. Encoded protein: CASSYSPSSGRKSYEQFF.

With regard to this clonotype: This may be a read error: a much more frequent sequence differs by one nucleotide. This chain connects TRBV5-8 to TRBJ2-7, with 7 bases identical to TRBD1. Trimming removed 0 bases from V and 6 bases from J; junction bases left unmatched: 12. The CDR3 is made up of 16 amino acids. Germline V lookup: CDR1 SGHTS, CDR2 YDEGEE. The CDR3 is CASSLVGGGLGCEQYF. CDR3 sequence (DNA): TGTGCCAGCAGCTTGGTAGGGGGCGGCCTTGGCTGCGAGCAGTACTTC.

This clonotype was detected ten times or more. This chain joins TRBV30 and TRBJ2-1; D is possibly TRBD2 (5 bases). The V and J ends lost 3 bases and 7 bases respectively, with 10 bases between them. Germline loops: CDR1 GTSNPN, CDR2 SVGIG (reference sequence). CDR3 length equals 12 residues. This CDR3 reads CAWRGGGNEQFF. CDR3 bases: TGTGCCTGGAGAGGAGGCGGGAATGAGCAGTTCTTC.

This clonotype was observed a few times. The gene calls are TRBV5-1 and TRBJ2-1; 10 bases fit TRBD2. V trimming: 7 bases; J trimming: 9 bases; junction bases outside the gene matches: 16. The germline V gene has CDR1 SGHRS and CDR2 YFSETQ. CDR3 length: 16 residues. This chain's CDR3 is CASGQQGLAGAAEQFF. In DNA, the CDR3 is TGCGCCAGCGGACAGCAGGGCCTAGCGGGAGCGGCTGAGCAGTTCTTC.

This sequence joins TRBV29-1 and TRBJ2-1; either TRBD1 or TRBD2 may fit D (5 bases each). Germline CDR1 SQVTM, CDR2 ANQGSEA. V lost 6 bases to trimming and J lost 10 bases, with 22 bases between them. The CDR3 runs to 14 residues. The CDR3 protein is CSVDTGTPVMEQFF. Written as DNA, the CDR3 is TGCAGCGTGGACACCGGGACCCCCGTAATGGAGCAGTTCTTC.

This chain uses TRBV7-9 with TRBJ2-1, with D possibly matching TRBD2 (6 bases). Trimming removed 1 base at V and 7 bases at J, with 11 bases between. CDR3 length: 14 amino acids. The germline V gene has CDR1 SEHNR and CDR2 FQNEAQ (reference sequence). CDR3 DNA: TGTGCCAGCAGCTTAGTGAATGCGGGGAATGAGCAGTTCTTC. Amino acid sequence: CASSLVNAGNEQFF. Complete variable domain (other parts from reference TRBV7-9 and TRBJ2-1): DTGVSQNPRHKITKRGQNVTFRCDPISEHNRLYWYRQTLGQGPEFLTYFQNEAQLEKSRLLSDRFSAERPKGSFSTLEIQRTEQGDSAMYLCASSLVNAGNEQFFGPGTRLTVL.

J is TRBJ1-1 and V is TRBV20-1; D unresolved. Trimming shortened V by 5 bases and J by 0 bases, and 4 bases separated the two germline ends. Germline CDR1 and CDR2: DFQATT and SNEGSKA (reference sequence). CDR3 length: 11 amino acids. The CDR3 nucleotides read TGCAGTGCTGACATGAACACTGAAGCTTTCTTT. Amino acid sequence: CSADMNTEAFF.

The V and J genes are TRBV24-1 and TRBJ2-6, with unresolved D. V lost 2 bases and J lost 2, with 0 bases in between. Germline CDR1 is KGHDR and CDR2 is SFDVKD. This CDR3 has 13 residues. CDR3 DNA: TGTGCCACCAGTGATTCTGGGGCCAACGTCCTGACTTTC. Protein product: CATSDSGANVLTF.

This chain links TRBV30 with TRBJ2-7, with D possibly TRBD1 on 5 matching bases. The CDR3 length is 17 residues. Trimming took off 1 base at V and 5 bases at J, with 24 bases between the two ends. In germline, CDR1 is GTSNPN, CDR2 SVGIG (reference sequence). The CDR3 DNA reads TGTGCCTGGAGTGACCCGCAACAGGAGCCCGCGCTTCACGAGCAGTACTTC. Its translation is CAWSDPQQEPALHEQYF.

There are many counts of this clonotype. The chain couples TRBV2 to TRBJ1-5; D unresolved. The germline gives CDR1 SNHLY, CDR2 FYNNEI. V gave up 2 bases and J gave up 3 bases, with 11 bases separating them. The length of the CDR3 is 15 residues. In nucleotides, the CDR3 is TGTGCCAGCAGTGAATACCCCGGCACCAATCAGCCCCAGCATTTT. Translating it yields CASSEYPGTNQPQHF.

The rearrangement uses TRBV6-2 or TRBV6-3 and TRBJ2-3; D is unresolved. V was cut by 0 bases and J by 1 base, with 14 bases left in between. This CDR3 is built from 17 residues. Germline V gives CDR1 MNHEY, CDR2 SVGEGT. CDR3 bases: TGTGCCAGCAGTTACTCGAAGGCGCGCCAGGGCACAGATACGCAGTATTTT. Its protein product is CASSYSKARQGTDTQYF.

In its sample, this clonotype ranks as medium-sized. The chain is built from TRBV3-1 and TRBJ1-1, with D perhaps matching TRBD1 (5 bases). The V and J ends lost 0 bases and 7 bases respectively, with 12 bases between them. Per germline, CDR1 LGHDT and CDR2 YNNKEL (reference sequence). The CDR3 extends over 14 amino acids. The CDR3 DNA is TGTGCCAGCAGCCAAGACTCAGGGTATGGTGAAGCTTTCTTT. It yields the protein CASSQDSGYGEAFF.

CDR3: CASSALAGGSDTQYF. The CDR3 DNA reads TGTGCCAGCAGCGCACTAGCGGGAGGTTCAGATACGCAGTATTTT. This sequence joins TRBV9 and TRBJ2-3; 12 nucleotides align to TRBD2. CDR1 is SGDLS, CDR2 YYNGEE, per germline. This CDR3 has 15 amino acids. Germline trimming cut 3 bases from V and 4 bases from J; bases unmatched to any gene: 3. The full variable domain, its missing parts supplied by reference TRBV9 and TRBJ2-3, is DSGVTQTPKHLITATGQRVTLRCSPRSGDLSVYWYQQSLDQGLQFLIQYYNGEERAKGNILERFSAQQFPDLHSELNLSSLELGDSALYFCASSALAGGSDTQYFGPGTRLTVL.

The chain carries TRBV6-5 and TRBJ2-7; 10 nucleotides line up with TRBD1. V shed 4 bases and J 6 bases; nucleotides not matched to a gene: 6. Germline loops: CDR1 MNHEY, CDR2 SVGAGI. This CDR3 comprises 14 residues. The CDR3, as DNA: TGTGCCAGCAGTTGGACAGGGGGGCCCTTCGAGCAGTACTTC. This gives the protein CASSWTGGPFEQYF.

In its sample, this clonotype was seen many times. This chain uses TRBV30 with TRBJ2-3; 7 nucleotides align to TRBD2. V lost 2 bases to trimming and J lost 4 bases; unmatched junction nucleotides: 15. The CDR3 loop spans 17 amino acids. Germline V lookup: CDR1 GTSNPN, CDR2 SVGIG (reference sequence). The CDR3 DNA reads TGTGCCTGGAGTCCCGGCCAGACTAGCATCTATTCAGATACGCAGTATTTT. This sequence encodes CAWSPGQTSIYSDTQYF. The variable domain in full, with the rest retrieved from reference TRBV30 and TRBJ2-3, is SQTIHQWPATLVQPVGSPLSLECTVEGTSNPNLYWYRQAAGRGLQLLFYSVGIGQISSEVPQNLSASRPQDRQFILSSKKLLLSDSGFYLCAWSPGQTSIYSDTQYFGPGTRLTVL.

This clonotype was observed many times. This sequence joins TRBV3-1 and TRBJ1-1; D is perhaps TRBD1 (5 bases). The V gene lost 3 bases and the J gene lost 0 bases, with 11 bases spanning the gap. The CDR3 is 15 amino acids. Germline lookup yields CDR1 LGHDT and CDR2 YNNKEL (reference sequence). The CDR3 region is CASSHYSDMNTEAFF. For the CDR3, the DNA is TGTGCCAGCAGCCATTACTCGGACATGAACACTGAAGCTTTCTTT.

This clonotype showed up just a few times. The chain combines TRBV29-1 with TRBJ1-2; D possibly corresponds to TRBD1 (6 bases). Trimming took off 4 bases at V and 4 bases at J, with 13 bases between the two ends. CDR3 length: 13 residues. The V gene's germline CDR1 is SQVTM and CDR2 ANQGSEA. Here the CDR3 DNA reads TGCAGCGTTGTGACGGGGGCTACCTATGGCTACACCTTC. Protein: CSVVTGATYGYTF.

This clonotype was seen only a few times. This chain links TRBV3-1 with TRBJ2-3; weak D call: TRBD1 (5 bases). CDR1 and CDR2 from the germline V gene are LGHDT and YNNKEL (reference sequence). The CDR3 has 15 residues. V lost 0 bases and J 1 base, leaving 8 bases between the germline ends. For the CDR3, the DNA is TGTGCCAGCAGCCAAGATGGGGCTCGCACAGATACGCAGTATTTT. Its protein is CASSQDGARTDTQYF.

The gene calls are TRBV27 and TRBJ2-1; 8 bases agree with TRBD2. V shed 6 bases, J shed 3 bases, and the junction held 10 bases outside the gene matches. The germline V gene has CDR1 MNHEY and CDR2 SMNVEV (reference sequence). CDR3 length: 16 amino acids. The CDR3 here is CASRLEGGTSYNEQFF. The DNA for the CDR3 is TGTGCCAGCAGATTGGAGGGGGGGACTAGCTACAATGAGCAGTTCTTC.

The CDR3 DNA is TGTGCCAGCGGAGAGGGGGCGCTTCCCTACGAGCAGTACTTC. Encoded protein: CASGEGALPYEQYF. This chain uses TRBV2 with TRBJ2-7, with 7 bases matching TRBD1. The V gene's germline CDR1 is SNHLY and CDR2 FYNNEI. V shed 8 bases, J shed 2 bases, and the junction held 9 bases outside the gene matches. The CDR3 is made up of 14 amino acids.

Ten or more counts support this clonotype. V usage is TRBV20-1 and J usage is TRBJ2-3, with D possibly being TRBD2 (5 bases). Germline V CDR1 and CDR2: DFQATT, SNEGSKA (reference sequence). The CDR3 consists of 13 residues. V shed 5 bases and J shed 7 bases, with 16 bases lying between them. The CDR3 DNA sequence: TGCAGTGCTTTTCAAACAAGGAGGAATACGCAGTATTTT. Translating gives CSAFQTRRNTQYF.

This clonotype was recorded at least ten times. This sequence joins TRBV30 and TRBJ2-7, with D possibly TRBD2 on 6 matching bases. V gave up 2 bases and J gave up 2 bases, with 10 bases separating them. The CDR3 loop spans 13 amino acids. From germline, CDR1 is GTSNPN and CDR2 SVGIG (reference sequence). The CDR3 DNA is TGTGCCTGGAGTTCAGCGGGCCCCTACGAGCAGTACTTC. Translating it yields CAWSSAGPYEQYF.

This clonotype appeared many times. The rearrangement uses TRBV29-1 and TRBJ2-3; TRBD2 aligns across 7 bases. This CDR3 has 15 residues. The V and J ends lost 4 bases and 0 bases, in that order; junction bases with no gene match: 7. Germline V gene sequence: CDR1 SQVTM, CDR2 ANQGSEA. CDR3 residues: CSVGLAATSTDTQYF. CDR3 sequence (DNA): TGCAGCGTTGGACTAGCAGCCACTAGCACAGATACGCAGTATTTT.

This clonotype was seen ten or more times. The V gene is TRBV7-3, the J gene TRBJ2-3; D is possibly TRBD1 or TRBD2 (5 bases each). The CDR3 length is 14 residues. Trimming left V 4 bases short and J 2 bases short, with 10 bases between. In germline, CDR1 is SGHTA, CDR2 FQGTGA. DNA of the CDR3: TGTGCCAGCAGCTCCGCCGGGACCACAGATACGCAGTATTTT. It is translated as CASSSAGTTDTQYF.